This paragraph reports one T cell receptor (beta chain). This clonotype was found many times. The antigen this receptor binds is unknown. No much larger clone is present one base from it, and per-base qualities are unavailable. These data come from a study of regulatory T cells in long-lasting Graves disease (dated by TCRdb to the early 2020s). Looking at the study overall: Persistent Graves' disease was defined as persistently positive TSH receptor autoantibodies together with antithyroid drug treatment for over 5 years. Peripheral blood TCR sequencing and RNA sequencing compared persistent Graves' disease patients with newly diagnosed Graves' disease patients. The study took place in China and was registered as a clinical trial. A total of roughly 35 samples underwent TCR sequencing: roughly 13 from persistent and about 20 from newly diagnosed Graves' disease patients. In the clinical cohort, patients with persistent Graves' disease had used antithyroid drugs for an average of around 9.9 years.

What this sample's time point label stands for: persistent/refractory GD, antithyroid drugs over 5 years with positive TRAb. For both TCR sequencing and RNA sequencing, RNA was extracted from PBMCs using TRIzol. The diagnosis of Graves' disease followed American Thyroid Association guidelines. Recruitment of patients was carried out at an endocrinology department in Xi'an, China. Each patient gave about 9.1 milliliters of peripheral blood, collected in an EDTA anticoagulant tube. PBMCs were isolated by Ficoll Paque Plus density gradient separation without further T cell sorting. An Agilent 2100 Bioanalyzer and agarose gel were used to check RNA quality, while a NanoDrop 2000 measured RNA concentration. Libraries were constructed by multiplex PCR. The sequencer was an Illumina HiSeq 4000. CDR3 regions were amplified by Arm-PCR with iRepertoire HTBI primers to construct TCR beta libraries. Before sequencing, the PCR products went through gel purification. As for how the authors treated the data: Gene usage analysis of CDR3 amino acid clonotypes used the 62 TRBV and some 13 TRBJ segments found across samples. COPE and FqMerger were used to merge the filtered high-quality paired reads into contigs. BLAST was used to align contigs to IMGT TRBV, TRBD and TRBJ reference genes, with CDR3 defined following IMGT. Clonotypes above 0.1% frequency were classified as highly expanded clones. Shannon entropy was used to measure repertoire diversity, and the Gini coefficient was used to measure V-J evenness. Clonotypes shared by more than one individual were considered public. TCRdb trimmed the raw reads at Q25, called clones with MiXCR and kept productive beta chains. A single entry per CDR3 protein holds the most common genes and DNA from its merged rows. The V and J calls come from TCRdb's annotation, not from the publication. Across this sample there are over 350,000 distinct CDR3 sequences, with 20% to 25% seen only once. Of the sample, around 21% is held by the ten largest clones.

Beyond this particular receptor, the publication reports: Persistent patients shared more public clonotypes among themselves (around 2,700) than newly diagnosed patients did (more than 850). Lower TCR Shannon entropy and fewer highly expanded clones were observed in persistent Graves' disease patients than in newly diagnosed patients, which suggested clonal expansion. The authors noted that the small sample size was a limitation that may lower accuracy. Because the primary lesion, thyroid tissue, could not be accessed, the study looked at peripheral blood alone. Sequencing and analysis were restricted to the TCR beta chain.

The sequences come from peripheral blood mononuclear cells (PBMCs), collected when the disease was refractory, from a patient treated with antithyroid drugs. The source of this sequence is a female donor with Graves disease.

For the CDR3, the sequence is CASSPTSQVSTEAFF. The sequence in DNA is TGCGCCAGCAGCCCGACTAGTCAGGTTAGCACTGAAGCTTTCTTT. This chain is built from TRBV5-1 and TRBJ1-1; the D gene is not confidently resolved. Trimming removed 4 bases from V and 4 bases from J, leaving 17 bases between the germline ends. From cysteine to phenylalanine, the CDR3 is 15 amino acids long. The retained sequence is limited to the CDR3, 45 bases, with the frame set at the first base. According to the germline V gene, CDR1 reads SGHRS and CDR2 reads YFSETQ.